The entry that follows covers one T cell receptor (beta chain) sequence. Antigen: not known. Per the germline V gene, CDR1 is MNHEY and CDR2 is SMNVEV (reference sequence). The CDR3 spans 13 residues. Trimming shortened V by 2 bases and J by 7 bases, and 8 bases separated the two germline ends. This sample is part of a study of radiation and T cells in renal cell carcinoma. TCRdb keeps only in-frame clones here, not all; method: immunoSEQ multiplex PCR. The data show 8,000 to 8,500 clones, approximately 60% seen once. Broader study findings: Top 100 clonotypes averaged about 50% in irradiated versus about 45% in nephrectomy-only tumors.

This sample's treatment: treatment-naive control, cytoreductive nephrectomy. The tumor was a clear cell renal cell carcinoma. This TCR was recovered from a man aged 55 to 70 with renal cell carcinoma. Sequencing used tumor tissue, obtained from a patient whose treatment was nephrectomy without radiotherapy. The chain employs TRBV27 and TRBJ2-2; D perhaps matches TRBD2 (6 bases). In nucleotides, the CDR3 is TGTGCCAGCAGTTTACGGGAGCACGGGGAGCTGTTTTTT. Its translation: CASSLREHGELFF.